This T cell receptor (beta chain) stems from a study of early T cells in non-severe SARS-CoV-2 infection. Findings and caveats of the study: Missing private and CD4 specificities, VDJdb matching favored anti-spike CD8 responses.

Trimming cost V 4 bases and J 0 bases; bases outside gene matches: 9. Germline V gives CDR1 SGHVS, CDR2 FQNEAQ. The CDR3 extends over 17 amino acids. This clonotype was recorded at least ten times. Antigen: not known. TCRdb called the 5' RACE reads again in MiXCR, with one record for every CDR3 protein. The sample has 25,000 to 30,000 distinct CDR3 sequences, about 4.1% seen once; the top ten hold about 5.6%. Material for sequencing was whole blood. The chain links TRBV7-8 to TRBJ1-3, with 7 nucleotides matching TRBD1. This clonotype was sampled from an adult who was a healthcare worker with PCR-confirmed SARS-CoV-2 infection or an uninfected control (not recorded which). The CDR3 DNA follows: TGTGCCAGCAGCTCTCTTCTCGGGACAGACTCTGGAAACACCATATATTTT. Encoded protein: CASSSLLGTDSGNTIYF.